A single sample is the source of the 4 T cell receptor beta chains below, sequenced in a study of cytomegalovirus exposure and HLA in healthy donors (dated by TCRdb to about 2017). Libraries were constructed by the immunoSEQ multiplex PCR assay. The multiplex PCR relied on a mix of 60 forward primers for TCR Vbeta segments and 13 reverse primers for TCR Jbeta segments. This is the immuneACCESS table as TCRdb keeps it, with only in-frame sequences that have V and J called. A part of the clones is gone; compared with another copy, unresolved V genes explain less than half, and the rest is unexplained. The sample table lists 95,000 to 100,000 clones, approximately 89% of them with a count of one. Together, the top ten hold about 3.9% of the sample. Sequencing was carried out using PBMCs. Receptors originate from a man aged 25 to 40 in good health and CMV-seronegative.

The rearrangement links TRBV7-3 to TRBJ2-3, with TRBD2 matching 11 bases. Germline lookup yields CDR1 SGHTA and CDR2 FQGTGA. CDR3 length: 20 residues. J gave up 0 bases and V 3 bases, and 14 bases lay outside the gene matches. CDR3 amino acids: CASSFSSSGGRQTSTDTQYF. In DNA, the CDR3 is TGTGCCAGCAGCTTCTCCTCTAGCGGGGGGCGACAAACTAGCACAGATACGCAGTATTTT.

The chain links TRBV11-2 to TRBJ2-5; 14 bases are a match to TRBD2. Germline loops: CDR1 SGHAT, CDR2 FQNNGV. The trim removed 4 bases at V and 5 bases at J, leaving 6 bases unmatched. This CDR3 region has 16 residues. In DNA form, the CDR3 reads TGTGCCAGCAGCTACCAAAGGACTAGCGGGGGGGAGACCCAGTACTTC. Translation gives CASSYQRTSGGETQYF. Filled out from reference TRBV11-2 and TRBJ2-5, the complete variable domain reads EAGVAQSPRYKIIEKRQSVAFWCNPISGHATLYWYQQILGQGPKLLIQFQNNGVVDDSQLPKDRFSAERLKGVDSTLKIQPAKLEDSAVYLCASSYQRTSGGETQYFGPGTRLLVL.

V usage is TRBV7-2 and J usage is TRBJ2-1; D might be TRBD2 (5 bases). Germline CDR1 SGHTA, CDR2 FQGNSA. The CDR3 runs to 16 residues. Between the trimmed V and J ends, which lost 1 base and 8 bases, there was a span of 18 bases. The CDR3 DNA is TGTGCCAGCAGCTTAGATCCTCCCTATACGGGGTATGAGCAGTTCTTC. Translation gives CASSLDPPYTGYEQFF.

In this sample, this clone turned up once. CDR3 nucleotide sequence: TGTGCCAGCGCCAGCGGAGGGAACTATGGCTACACCTTC. Its protein is CASASGGNYGYTF. The V gene is TRBV25-1, the J gene TRBJ1-2; D is uncertain. The CDR3 consists of 13 residues. CDR1 and CDR2 (germline): MGHDK, SYGVNS. Trimming pared 8 bases from V and 2 bases from J, leaving 12 bases between.